This T cell receptor (beta chain) originates from a study of blood T cell repertoires in COVID-19. Overall study: Both acute and convalescent COVID-19 samples were obtained from the United States, Italy and Spain. PBMCs, B-cell-depleted T cells, or T cells provided the cDNA or gDNA that made up the material.

Generated by immunoSEQ multiplex PCR, the TCRdb table keeps only in-frame clones and is missing some. This sample yields more than 150,000 clones, of which approximately 80% are seen a single time; approximately 15% belongs to the top ten. Germline V lookup: CDR1 SGHDN, CDR2 FVKESK. CDR3 length equals 16 residues. The V segment lost 3 bases and the J segment 0 bases; nucleotides outside the gene matches: 0. During the 2 weeks before they entered the study, exposed participants had met someone with a PCR-confirmed or clinician-diagnosed COVID-19 case. This sequence was found in a man in his sixties who had been exposed to COVID-19. V usage is TRBV14 and J usage is TRBJ2-2; TRBD2 matches at 11 bases. Sequencing was carried out using PBMCs or T cells enriched from blood (not recorded which). CDR3 in amino acids: CASSQGLAANTGELFF. CDR3 bases: TGTGCCAGCAGCCAGGGACTAGCGGCGAACACCGGGGAGCTGTTTTTT.